This T cell receptor (beta chain) was sequenced in a study of neurological immune-mediated disorders. The cDNA was generated by 5'RACE with 10-nucleotide random UMIs. From 15-18 subjects, over 190 million TCR-beta sequences were obtained in each sequencing run. TCRdb used MiXCR to reprocess the 5' RACE reads, holding one entry per CDR3 protein. The sample holds about 30,000 distinct CDR3 sequences, 15% seen once. Individuals who volunteered at a blood bank located in Maryland, USA, made up the group of healthy controls. From germline, CDR1 is MNHNY and CDR2 SVGAGI (reference sequence). V lost 2 bases and J lost 13, with 20 bases in between. The CDR3 is 14 residues long.

This receptor was taken from a man in his 70s in good health. The chain uses TRBV6-6 and TRBJ2-5, with a tentative D call TRBD2 (6 bases). The sample taken for sequencing was PBMCs. The DNA of the CDR3 is TGTGCCAGCAGTTACGGGGGGTTGGAAGAGACACGGTACTTC. Translated, it gives CASSYGGLEETRYF.